The source of this T cell receptor beta chain is a study of blood T cell repertoires in COVID-19. As for the study in general: Acute-phase and convalescent COVID-19 samples originated in the United States, Italy and Spain. Sources were T cells, B-cell-depleted T cells, or PBMCs; the material itself was cDNA or gDNA.

Per the germline V gene, CDR1 is MDHEN and CDR2 is SYDVKM. The CDR3 contains 13 residues. V was pared by 8 bases and J by 5 bases, with 15 bases between. In the original workflow: How many nucleated cells were present was estimated from reference gene primer amplification. Profiling relied on immunoSEQ multiplex PCR, and the TCRdb table lists in-frame clones only, not all of them. That table supplies the V and J calls and clone size; D and trimming were determined from the DNA. The sample consists of more than 110,000 clones, approximately 80% of them appearing once. V is TRBV28 and J is TRBJ2-5, with a weak D call TRBD1 (6 bases). Sequencing used peripheral blood. The sequence was collected from a woman of 80 years or more in a cohort sampled during active or convalescent COVID-19. The CDR3, as DNA: TGTGCCAGCGGGGACCAGGGGATGGAGACCCAGTACTTC. Translated: CASGDQGMETQYF.